This T cell receptor (beta chain) was recorded in a study of cytomegalovirus exposure and HLA in healthy donors. The donors were members of the validation cohort comprising over 100 subjects, separate from the approximately 630-subject first cohort. The CDR3 is 15 amino acids. Per the germline V gene, CDR1 is MNHEY and CDR2 is SMNVEV (reference sequence). The trim removed 6 bases at V and 6 bases at J, leaving 7 bases unmatched. General study points: The authors enumerated 164 TCR beta chains as linked to cytomegalovirus.

Concerning this clone: The antigen is unknown.

TCRdb's copy holds only in-frame clones and misses some; the assay was immunoSEQ multiplex PCR. The data contain fewer than 250,000 clones, 85% to 90% of them singletons. The sequencing input was PBMCs. V gene TRBV27 combines with J gene TRBJ2-7, with 14 nucleotides matching TRBD2. The source of this sequence is a man aged 18-30 years in good health and CMV-seronegative. The CDR3 loop reads CASSPGTSGSREQYF. CDR3 coding DNA: TGTGCCAGCAGCCCAGGGACTAGCGGGAGTCGCGAGCAGTACTTC.